This entry lists 16 T cell receptor beta chains sequenced from one sample in a study of cytomegalovirus exposure and HLA in healthy donors. Both 60 Vbeta primers and 13 Jbeta primers went into the PCR. The protocol was immunoSEQ multiplex PCR, while the TCRdb copy is restricted to in-frame clones and leaves out a portion. The table shows approximately 97,000 clones, with 70% to 90% occurring only once. The sample was PBMCs. The receptors were sampled from a middle-aged man in good health and CMV-seronegative.

This clone has a handful of counts. V is TRBV21-1 and J is TRBJ2-5; the listed D gene, TRBD2, was not tested against the DNA. TRBV21-1 is flagged as a pseudogene. The CDR3 extends over 15 amino acids. The CDR3 spells CASKPLGLAEETQYF. In DNA form, the CDR3 reads TGTGCCAGCAAACCCCTCGGACTAGCGGAAGAGACCCAGTACTTC.

This chain joins TRBV20-1 and TRBJ1-3; D gene uncertain. The CDR3 is 11 residues long. The germline CDR1 and CDR2 sequences are DFQATT and SNEGSKA (reference sequence). The ends were cut back, 6 bases at V and 0 bases at J, with 3 bases in the middle. The CDR3 is CSANSGNTIYF. The CDR3 coding sequence is TGCAGTGCCAACTCTGGAAACACCATATATTTT.

This clone was seen a few times. The V call is TRBV10-2, the J call TRBJ1-1; possible D gene TRBD1, 5 bases. The CDR3 runs to 15 residues. V shed 9 bases and J shed 1 base, with 18 bases lying between them. Germline V gene sequence: CDR1 WSHSY, CDR2 SAAADI. The CDR3 sequence: CASQEVFRGNTEAFF. CDR3 sequence (DNA): TGCGCCAGTCAAGAAGTCTTTAGGGGGAACACTGAAGCTTTCTTT.

This clone was picked up one time. One end of the junction fails to match germline, which may point to a read error. The chain joins TRBV10-3 to TRBJ2-3; a possible D gene is TRBD2 (7 bases). Looked up from germline, CDR1 is ENHRY and CDR2 is SYGVKD. The CDR3 runs 13 residues. The CDR3 nucleotides read TGTGCCACCAGTGAGGGGGGGGCAGATACGCAGTATTTT. Translation: CATSEGGADTQYF.

This chain uses TRBV9 with TRBJ1-1; weak D call: TRBD1 (6 bases). Per germline, CDR1 SGDLS and CDR2 YYNGEE. Trimming took 4 bases from V and 3 from J, leaving 16 bases between them. The CDR3 has 15 amino acids. The CDR3 is CASSLLGAGDTEAFF. The CDR3 coding sequence is TGTGCCAGCAGCTTACTAGGGGCAGGGGACACTGAAGCTTTCTTT. Together with reference TRBV9 and TRBJ1-1, the CDR3 gives the full variable domain: DSGVTQTPKHLITATGQRVTLRCSPRSGDLSVYWYQQSLDQGLQFLIQYYNGEERAKGNILERFSAQQFPDLHSELNLSSLELGDSALYFCASSLLGAGDTEAFFGQGTRLTVV.

This clone was recorded only once. The chain carries TRBV6-5 and TRBJ1-6, with unresolved D. CDR3 length: 13 amino acids. Germline V gives CDR1 MNHEY, CDR2 SVGAGI. Trimming removed 2 bases at V and 6 bases at J, with 5 bases between. The CDR3 coding sequence is TGTGCCAGCAGTTACCACAGTAATTCACCCCTCCACTTT. Amino acids: CASSYHSNSPLHF.

The CDR3 coding sequence is TGTGCCAGCAGAAGCTACCCCGGCGGCTATGGCTACACCTTC. Translation: CASRSYPGGYGYTF. The rearrangement joins TRBV11-2 to TRBJ1-2; D uncertain. The CDR3 is 14 amino acids. V gave up 6 bases and J gave up 4 bases, with 15 bases separating them. CDR1 SGHAT and CDR2 FQNNGV come from the germline V gene.

This chain links TRBV7-3 with TRBJ2-5, with TRBD2 matching over 11 bases. This CDR3 spans 19 amino acids. Germline lookup yields CDR1 SGHTA and CDR2 FQGTGA. The junction had 13 bases not matched to a gene; V was cut back by 2 bases and J by 2 bases. CDR3 DNA: TGTGCCAGCAGCTTAGGGCCTAGCGGGGGGTTCTCTCAGCAAGAGACCCAGTACTTC. Translation gives CASSLGPSGGFSQQETQYF.

J is TRBJ2-3 and V is TRBV29-1; D not certain. The CDR3 has 12 residues. The germline CDR1 and CDR2 sequences are SQVTM and ANQGSEA. With 4 bases removed from V and 0 bases from J, the gap between germline ends came to 5 bases. The CDR3 protein is CSVVPSTDTQYF. CDR3 in DNA: TGCAGCGTTGTCCCTAGCACAGATACGCAGTATTTT.

The chain links TRBV6-6 to TRBJ1-2; 11 nucleotides agree with TRBD1. CDR3 size: 16 residues. Looked up from germline, CDR1 is MNHNY and CDR2 is SVGAGI (reference sequence). V gave up 5 bases and J gave up 7 bases; unmatched junction bases: 12. CDR3 sequence (DNA): TGTGCCAGCAGTCAGTTCCCGGGACAGGGGGTCTCTGGCTACACCTTC. Translated: CASSQFPGQGVSGYTF.

The gene calls are TRBV5-4 and TRBJ1-1; 7 bases match TRBD1. Germline V lookup: CDR1 SGHNT, CDR2 YYREEE (reference sequence). The CDR3 runs 15 residues. With 3 bases clipped from V and 0 bases from J, the junction kept 5 bases outside the gene matches. CDR3 nucleotides: TGTGCCAGCAGCTCTACAGGGGAAATGAACACTGAAGCTTTCTTT. Its protein product is CASSSTGEMNTEAFF.

The V gene is TRBV11-2, the J gene TRBJ1-1; D is possibly TRBD1 (6 bases). With 8 bases removed from V and 0 bases from J, the gap between germline ends came to 10 bases. The CDR3 spans 13 residues. The V gene's germline CDR1 is SGHAT and CDR2 FQNNGV. CDR3 sequence reads: CASGTGLNTEAFF. CDR3 nucleotides: TGTGCCAGCGGAACAGGGTTGAACACTGAAGCTTTCTTT.

The genes are TRBV4-3 and TRBJ2-7; tentative D call: TRBD2 (5 bases). Germline V lookup: CDR1 LGHNA, CDR2 YSLEER. The CDR3 runs 13 residues. The germline V and J ends were trimmed by 0 bases and 3 bases, with 6 bases remaining between them. DNA for the CDR3: TGCGCCAGCAGCCAAGATCGGGGCTACGAGCAGTACTTC. Protein sequence: CASSQDRGYEQYF.

This clone occurred once. The chain combines TRBV6-1 with TRBJ2-3, with a tentative D call TRBD2 (7 bases). From germline, CDR1 is MNHNS and CDR2 SASEGT. The CDR3 is made up of 15 amino acids. Between the trimmed V and J ends, which lost 6 bases and 4 bases, there was a span of 17 bases. CDR3 region: CASSPRGGRADTQYF. In DNA form, the CDR3 reads TGTGCCAGCAGCCCGAGGGGGGGGCGTGCAGATACGCAGTATTTT.

About this clone: At one end, the junction sequence differs from germline, possibly due to a read error. The chain combines TRBV7-9 with TRBJ1-1, with a tentative D call TRBD1 (6 bases). From germline, CDR1 is SEHNR and CDR2 FQNEAQ (reference sequence). This CDR3 has 12 residues. This CDR3 is CSSGGQNTEAFF. DNA for the CDR3: TGTTCCAGCGGGGGACAGAACACTGAAGCTTTCTTT.

This clone was counted a single time. The V call is TRBV19, the J call TRBJ2-5, with 10 nucleotides matching TRBD1. This CDR3 has 15 amino acids. Germline-derived CDR1 and CDR2 are LNHDA and SQIVND (reference sequence). Germline trimming cut 3 bases from V and 2 bases from J; bases unmatched to any gene: 3. The CDR3 DNA follows: TGTGCCAGTAGTATTCTGGACAGGGGGCAAGAGACCCAGTACTTC. It is translated as CASSILDRGQETQYF. The full variable domain, rest sourced from reference TRBV19 and TRBJ2-5, is DGGITQSPKYLFRKEGQNVTLSCEQNLNHDAMYWYRQDPGQGLRLIYYSQIVNDFQKGDIAEGYSVSREKKESFPLTVTSAQKNPTAFYLCASSILDRGQETQYFGPGTRLLVL.